This T cell receptor (beta chain) is drawn from a study of T cells in Graves' hyperthyroidism and ophthalmopathy. General study results and limits: Stable hyperthyroidism and ophthalmopathy were separated using 13 V-J signatures. Expanded thyroid clonotypes (above 0.001) were mostly also found in blood.

Details on this clonotype: No antigen is known for it.

Using RNA transcripts as the source, TCR beta CDR3 regions were amplified. A set of HTBI primers served as the primers for a first-round RT-PCR of the TCR CDR3. One entry per CDR3 protein results from TCRdb running MiXCR on the multiplex PCR reads. This table holds 490,000 or so distinct CDR3 sequences, approximately 48% found once. Exclusion of a patient resulted from uncontrolled infection, other autoimmune disease, pregnancy or lactation. Diagnostic assessment was based on clinical symptoms, serum thyroxine and TRAb, thyroid ultrasound and orbital computed tomography. Material for sequencing was peripheral blood or thyroid tissue (not recorded which). This receptor was obtained from an adult woman with Graves' disease, either hyperthyroidism or ophthalmopathy (not recorded which).

CDR3 region: CASSLEAGLTETQYF. The CDR3, as DNA: TGTGCCAGCAGCTTAGAGGCAGGCTTAACGGAGACCCAGTACTTC. The chain recombines TRBV7-8 with TRBJ2-5; no definite D call. CDR3 length: 15 residues. In germline, CDR1 is SGHVS, CDR2 FQNEAQ. Trimming removed 1 base from V and 5 bases from J, with 14 bases in between.